Listed below are T cell receptor beta chains from one sample, sequenced in a study of identical twins. Each CDR3 protein is one row after TCRdb ran MiXCR on the 5' RACE reads. This repertoire shows 450,000 or so distinct CDR3 sequences, approximately 24% found once; its top ten account for about 2.7%. These data were also filed under a second study, of T cells expressing NK-cell markers.

The material sequenced was CD4+ T cells sorted from blood. These receptors were taken from a woman aged 18-35 years in good health. Each CDR3 is given with its conserved first and last residue. D genes are given only for firm matches. Not every row has a clone size; where given, it reads once, few, many or a size class.

clone_size: NA
j_call: TRBJ2-5
v_call: TRBV20-1
d_call: NA
cdr3_nt: TGCAGTGCTGGATATCCAGGTAGCGGAGTGTACCAAGAGACCCAGTACTTC
cdr3_aa: CSAGYPGSGVYQETQYF

clone_size: NA
j_call: TRBJ1-5
v_call: TRBV27
d_call: NA
cdr3_nt: TGTGCCAGCAGTCGGTTTCGGGCGGGTCAGCCCCAGCATTTT
cdr3_aa: CASSRFRAGQPQHF

clone_size: few
j_call: TRBJ2-1
v_call: TRBV7-9
d_call: TRBD2
cdr3_nt: TGTGCCAGCAGCTTCGGGACTAGCGGCAATGAGCAGTTCTTC
cdr3_aa: CASSFGTSGNEQFF

clone_size: NA
j_call: TRBJ1-2
v_call: TRBV20-1
d_call: NA
cdr3_nt: TGCAGTGCTCCTCTGGTGAATTATGGCTACACCTTC
cdr3_aa: CSAPLVNYGYTF

clone_size: NA
j_call: TRBJ1-5
v_call: TRBV12-3/TRBV12-4
d_call: NA
cdr3_nt: TGTGCCAGCAGTTTAACGGACACCAATCAGCCCCAGCATTTT
cdr3_aa: CASSLTDTNQPQHF

clone_size: few
j_call: TRBJ1-1
v_call: TRBV12-3/TRBV12-4
d_call: TRBD1
cdr3_nt: TGTGCCAGCAGGGTGGGACAGGGGCCCCCGCGGGCTTTCTTT
cdr3_aa: CASRVGQGPPRAFF

clone_size: many
j_call: TRBJ2-1
v_call: TRBV24-1
d_call: NA
cdr3_nt: TGTGCCACCAGTGATTCCACCAGGGACGACAATGAGCAGTTCTTC
cdr3_aa: CATSDSTRDDNEQFF

clone_size: NA
j_call: TRBJ1-6
v_call: TRBV15
d_call: NA
cdr3_nt: TGTGCCTCAGCTGGATCCTATAATTCACCCCTCCACTTT
cdr3_aa: CASAGSYNSPLHF

clone_size: NA
j_call: TRBJ2-7
v_call: TRBV29-1
d_call: TRBD2
cdr3_nt: TGCAGCGTTGGATTATCTAGCGGGTCCTACGAGCAGTACTTC
cdr3_aa: CSVGLSSGSYEQYF

clone_size: NA
j_call: TRBJ2-2
v_call: TRBV2
d_call: NA
cdr3_nt: TGTGCCAGCACTCCACAGGACACCGGGGAGCTGTTTTTT
cdr3_aa: CASTPQDTGELFF

clone_size: many
j_call: TRBJ2-3
v_call: TRBV4-3
d_call: TRBD1
cdr3_nt: TGCGCCAGCAGCCGTGGGACAGGGGCCACTAGCACAGATACGCAGTATTTT
cdr3_aa: CASSRGTGATSTDTQYF

clone_size: NA
j_call: TRBJ1-2
v_call: TRBV7-9
d_call: NA
cdr3_nt: TGTGCCAGCAGCTTTAATCGCGGGTCGAGCTACACCTTC
cdr3_aa: CASSFNRGSSYTF

clone_size: NA
j_call: TRBJ2-2
v_call: TRBV11-2
d_call: TRBD1
cdr3_nt: TGTGCCAGCAGCTCCGACAGGGGAAGGGGCGGGGAGCTGTTTTTT
cdr3_aa: CASSSDRGRGGELFF

clone_size: NA
j_call: TRBJ1-6
v_call: TRBV6-5
d_call: TRBD1
cdr3_nt: TGTGCCAGCAGTCTACAACAGGGGAGGTCACCCCTCCACTTT
cdr3_aa: CASSLQQGRSPLHF

clone_size: NA
j_call: TRBJ2-1
v_call: TRBV5-4
d_call: TRBD1
cdr3_nt: TGTGCCAGCAGCTTAGTTCAAGGGACAGTGTACAATGAGCAGTTCTTC
cdr3_aa: CASSLVQGTVYNEQFF

clone_size: few
j_call: TRBJ2-1
v_call: TRBV5-5
d_call: NA
cdr3_nt: TGTGCCAGCAGCCGGTTATGGTTCGAAAACGATGAGCAGTTCTTC
cdr3_aa: CASSRLWFENDEQFF

clone_size: NA
j_call: TRBJ2-7
v_call: TRBV20-1
d_call: NA
cdr3_nt: TGCAGTGCTAGGTTCAGGGGTTACGAGCAGTACTTC
cdr3_aa: CSARFRGYEQYF

clone_size: few
j_call: TRBJ2-1
v_call: TRBV2
d_call: NA
cdr3_nt: TGTGCCAGCCACCCGAGGGGTAGCAATGAGCAGTTCTTC
cdr3_aa: CASHPRGSNEQFF

clone_size: NA
j_call: TRBJ2-1
v_call: TRBV12-3/TRBV12-4
d_call: TRBD2
cdr3_nt: TGTGCCAGCACAGGGACTAGCGTTTACAATGAGCAGTTCTTC
cdr3_aa: CASTGTSVYNEQFF

clone_size: NA
j_call: TRBJ2-3
v_call: TRBV20-1
d_call: NA
cdr3_nt: TGCGGCGCGCTAGTGGGAGGAGATACGCAGTATTTT
cdr3_aa: CGALVGGDTQYF

clone_size: NA
j_call: TRBJ2-5
v_call: TRBV7-3
d_call: TRBD1
cdr3_nt: TGTGCCAGCAGCTTAAGGAGACAGGGGGAGACCCAGTACTTC
cdr3_aa: CASSLRRQGETQYF

clone_size: NA
j_call: TRBJ1-5
v_call: TRBV6-6
d_call: NA
cdr3_nt: TGTGCCAGCAGTTACGGTGGAACCTCGCCCCAGCATTTT
cdr3_aa: CASSYGGTSPQHF

clone_size: many
j_call: TRBJ1-1
v_call: TRBV7-8
d_call: NA
cdr3_nt: TGTGCCAGCAGCCGCTTCCAGGGGCCATTGAACACTGAAGCTTTCTTT
cdr3_aa: CASSRFQGPLNTEAFF

clone_size: few
j_call: TRBJ2-1
v_call: TRBV27
d_call: TRBD2
cdr3_nt: TGTGCCAGCAGTTTACGAGAAGAAACGAGCGGGAGGGCCTACAATGAGCAGTTCTTC
cdr3_aa: CASSLREETSGRAYNEQFF

clone_size: few
j_call: TRBJ2-1
v_call: TRBV12-3/TRBV12-4
d_call: NA
cdr3_nt: TGTGCCAGCAGCTCATGGACTGATCAGGTGCAGTTCTTC
cdr3_aa: CASSSWTDQVQFF

clone_size: NA
j_call: TRBJ2-7
v_call: TRBV28
d_call: TRBD2
cdr3_nt: TGTGCCAGCAGTTTAACTAGCGTCACCTACGAGCAGTACTTC
cdr3_aa: CASSLTSVTYEQYF

clone_size: NA
j_call: TRBJ2-1
v_call: TRBV6-2/TRBV6-3
d_call: NA
cdr3_nt: TGTGCCAGCAGTTACTTAGCGAACTACTACAATGAGCAGTTCTTC
cdr3_aa: CASSYLANYYNEQFF

clone_size: few
j_call: TRBJ1-1
v_call: TRBV29-1
d_call: NA
cdr3_nt: TGCAGCGCCCGGACGGGGTCGAACACTGAAGCTTTCTTT
cdr3_aa: CSARTGSNTEAFF

clone_size: NA
j_call: TRBJ2-5
v_call: TRBV6-5
d_call: NA
cdr3_nt: TGTGCCAGCAGTTTCGGCCCGGGGACCCAGTACTTC
cdr3_aa: CASSFGPGTQYF

clone_size: NA
j_call: TRBJ1-6
v_call: TRBV20-1
d_call: TRBD1
cdr3_nt: TGCAGTGCTAGAGATTCCCGGGACAGTCGGTCACCCCTCCACTTT
cdr3_aa: CSARDSRDSRSPLHF

clone_size: few
j_call: TRBJ1-4
v_call: TRBV6-5
d_call: NA
cdr3_nt: TGTGCCAGCAGTTACCAAGAATCAACTAATGAAAAACTGTTTTTT
cdr3_aa: CASSYQESTNEKLFF

clone_size: NA
j_call: TRBJ1-6
v_call: TRBV30
d_call: NA
cdr3_nt: TGTGCCTGGAGTCCTTGGCCTCCCAATTCACCCCTCCACTTT
cdr3_aa: CAWSPWPPNSPLHF

clone_size: NA
j_call: TRBJ2-3
v_call: TRBV5-1
d_call: NA
cdr3_nt: TGCGCCAGCAGCTTTATAGCGAAAGATACGCAGTATTTT
cdr3_aa: CASSFIAKDTQYF

clone_size: few
j_call: TRBJ1-1
v_call: TRBV25-1
d_call: NA
cdr3_nt: TGTGCCAGCAGTGAACTTGCCAGGGGAGGTGGGGCTTTCTTT
cdr3_aa: CASSELARGGGAFF

clone_size: NA
j_call: TRBJ2-1
v_call: TRBV27
d_call: NA
cdr3_nt: TGTGCCAGCAGTTTTGAAGGAAGGGATGAGCAGTTCTTC
cdr3_aa: CASSFEGRDEQFF

clone_size: few
j_call: TRBJ1-6
v_call: TRBV7-9
d_call: TRBD1
cdr3_nt: TGTGCCAGCAGCGGACACGGGACAGGGGGTTCACCCCTCCACTTT
cdr3_aa: CASSGHGTGGSPLHF

clone_size: NA
j_call: TRBJ2-7
v_call: TRBV12-3/TRBV12-4
d_call: NA
cdr3_nt: TGTGCCAGCACCCCCTCCGGACAGAGCTCCTACGAGCAGTACTTC
cdr3_aa: CASTPSGQSSYEQYF

clone_size: many
j_call: TRBJ2-2
v_call: TRBV5-1
d_call: TRBD2
cdr3_nt: TGCGCCAGCAGCTTACGGACTAGCGGGAACACCGGGGAGCTGTTTTTT
cdr3_aa: CASSLRTSGNTGELFF

clone_size: many
j_call: TRBJ2-5
v_call: TRBV10-3
d_call: NA
cdr3_nt: TGTGCCATCAGTGAGTCGGAGGAGACCCAGTACTTC
cdr3_aa: CAISESEETQYF

clone_size: NA
j_call: TRBJ2-2
v_call: TRBV6-1
d_call: TRBD1
cdr3_nt: TGTGCCAGCAAGGACAGGGGGACGAATGGCGGGGAGCTGTTTTTT
cdr3_aa: CASKDRGTNGGELFF

clone_size: NA
j_call: TRBJ2-5
v_call: TRBV5-1
d_call: TRBD1
cdr3_nt: TGCGCCAGCAGCTCCTTAGTACAGGGGTCCCAAGAGACCCAGTACTTC
cdr3_aa: CASSSLVQGSQETQYF

clone_size: few
j_call: TRBJ2-7
v_call: TRBV29-1
d_call: NA
cdr3_nt: TGCAGCGTACGCTCAGCATACGAGCAGTACTTC
cdr3_aa: CSVRSAYEQYF

clone_size: NA
j_call: TRBJ2-5
v_call: TRBV2
d_call: NA
cdr3_nt: TGTGCCAGCGAGGGGTACCAAGAGACCCAGTACTTC
cdr3_aa: CASEGYQETQYF

clone_size: NA
j_call: TRBJ2-3
v_call: TRBV7-8
d_call: TRBD2
cdr3_nt: TGTGCCAGCAGCCGGGACTACGCAGATACGCAGTATTTT
cdr3_aa: CASSRDYADTQYF

clone_size: few
j_call: TRBJ2-1
v_call: TRBV5-1
d_call: TRBD2
cdr3_nt: TGCGCCAGCAGCTTTACCTTGACTAGCGGGGGCCGGAGCTCCTACAATGAGCAGTTCTTC
cdr3_aa: CASSFTLTSGGRSSYNEQFF

clone_size: few
j_call: TRBJ2-1
v_call: TRBV20-1
d_call: TRBD2
cdr3_nt: TGCAGTGCCAGGTCACTAGCGGGAGATAATGAGCAGTTCTTC
cdr3_aa: CSARSLAGDNEQFF

clone_size: NA
j_call: TRBJ2-7
v_call: TRBV7-2
d_call: TRBD2
cdr3_nt: TGTGCCAGCAGCTTAGTTGTAGCGGGGGACTACGAGCAGTACTTC
cdr3_aa: CASSLVVAGDYEQYF

clone_size: NA
j_call: TRBJ2-7
v_call: TRBV2
d_call: NA
cdr3_nt: TGTGCCAGCAGCTCGGACTGGGCGATACGGGAGCAGTACTTC
cdr3_aa: CASSSDWAIREQYF

clone_size: NA
j_call: TRBJ2-7
v_call: TRBV7-8
d_call: NA
cdr3_nt: TGTGCCAGCAGCATCGGGACCAGGATCTGGCAGTACTTC
cdr3_aa: CASSIGTRIWQYF

clone_size: few
j_call: TRBJ1-2
v_call: TRBV12-3/TRBV12-4
d_call: NA
cdr3_nt: TGTGCCAGCAGTTTTCGCAGGGCTGGTGGCTACACCTTC
cdr3_aa: CASSFRRAGGYTF

clone_size: NA
j_call: TRBJ2-3
v_call: TRBV12-3/TRBV12-4
d_call: NA
cdr3_nt: TGTGCCAGCAAGGAGGGTCTTGGCACAGATACGCAGTATTTT
cdr3_aa: CASKEGLGTDTQYF

clone_size: NA
j_call: TRBJ2-1
v_call: TRBV5-1
d_call: TRBD2
cdr3_nt: TGCGCCAGCAGCGTGACTAGCGGGAGGGAGCAGTTCTTC
cdr3_aa: CASSVTSGREQFF

clone_size: NA
j_call: TRBJ1-2
v_call: TRBV6-1
d_call: NA
cdr3_nt: TGTGCCAGTCAAAGGGGGGGACGGGGCTATGGCTACACCTTC
cdr3_aa: CASQRGGRGYGYTF

clone_size: NA
j_call: TRBJ2-3
v_call: TRBV29-1
d_call: TRBD2
cdr3_nt: TGCAGCGTAGAGGCGGGGGTAGATACGCAGTATTTT
cdr3_aa: CSVEAGVDTQYF